This T cell receptor (beta chain) was profiled in a study of T cell responses to AZD1222 COVID-19 vaccine. Study results and limitations: White British people made up most donors, females outnumbered males, and clonal diversity was possibly underestimated. In the spike-specific TCR repertoire, nearly half reportedly target unmutated variant regions. Mapped onto spike, vaccine-associated CD4 TCRs spanned it and were dominant at 160-218 and 743-854.

The CDR3 spans 16 residues. The V gene lost 0 bases and the J gene lost 7 bases, with 19 bases spanning the gap. The germline V gene has CDR1 MNHEY and CDR2 SVGAGI. The data were produced by immunoSEQ multiplex PCR, yet TCRdb's version contains in-frame clones alone and is incomplete. This table holds under 100,000 clones, around nine tenths found once. Concerning this clone itself: What it binds is not known.

The chain carries TRBV6-5 and TRBJ2-7; a possible D gene is TRBD2 (5 bases). The sequencing used peripheral blood, collected on day 0 of AZD1222 vaccination. The sequence was collected from an adult in good health. DNA of the CDR3: TGTGCCAGCAGTTACTCGATAGTACAGACTACGGTTGAGCAGTACTTC. Translated, it gives CASSYSIVQTTVEQYF.